This TCR beta chain was sequenced during a study of T cells in Graves' hyperthyroidism and ophthalmopathy. Study-wide points: Blood held most thyroid clonotypes expanded above 0.001 frequency. It was a median approximately 6.9 months before onset that the model predicted ophthalmopathy.

This clonotype has ten or more counts. The antigen is not known. There were TCR beta CDR3 regions amplified from RNA transcripts. A first-round RT-PCR of the TCR CDR3 used the HTBI primer set. TCRdb ran MiXCR on the multiplex PCR reads and lists one entry per CDR3 protein. The sample has about 540,000 distinct CDR3 sequences, more than 45% seen once. The CDR3 has 13 residues. After removal of 3 bases from V and 4 bases from J, the junction contained 0 bases not matched to a gene. Germline-derived CDR1 and CDR2 are LNHDA and SQIVND (reference sequence). Uncontrolled infection, other autoimmune disease, pregnancy or lactation disqualified patients from enrolment. Thyroid ultrasound and orbital computed tomography, with clinical symptoms and serum thyroxine and TRAb, informed diagnoses.

This TCR was recovered from a woman aged 18-35 years with Graves' hyperthyroidism. The sequencing sample was made of peripheral blood or thyroid tissue (not recorded which). V gene TRBV19 combines with J gene TRBJ2-7; 10 bases match TRBD1. The CDR3 here is CASSMGQGYEQYF. The CDR3 nucleotides are TGTGCCAGTAGTATGGGACAGGGGTACGAGCAGTACTTC.